A single sample gave rise to the 4 T cell receptor beta chains below, sequenced in a study of shared clonotypes between healthy human individuals. Clones were read by immunoSEQ multiplex PCR, and TCRdb kept only the in-frame ones, dropping some. The data contain 700,000 to 950,000 clones, 96% of them singletons. Naive CD8 cells comprised CD45RO-negative, CCR7-positively selected cells, excluding terminally differentiated effector memory CD45RA+ cells. The sequenced sample consisted of naive CD8+ T cells sorted from blood. Receptor source: a man aged 30 to 39 in good health.

The V call is TRBV19, the J call TRBJ2-1; D is ambiguous. The CDR3 spans 13 residues. Per germline, CDR1 LNHDA and CDR2 SQIVND (reference sequence). V gave up 0 bases and J gave up 6 bases, with 6 bases separating them. The CDR3 spells CASSIDRSNEQFF. CDR3 nucleotides: TGTGCCAGTAGTATAGATCGAAGCAATGAGCAGTTCTTC.

This chain joins TRBV2 and TRBJ1-2; 7 nucleotides match TRBD1. V shed 3 bases and J 1 base; nucleotides not matched to a gene: 5. The CDR3 covers 15 residues. Per the germline V gene, CDR1 is SNHLY and CDR2 is FYNNEI. The CDR3 DNA reads as TGTGCCAGCAGTGAGGGGCAGGGGGTTAACTATGGCTACACCTTC. It encodes CASSEGQGVNYGYTF. The whole variable domain, remainder taken from reference TRBV2 and TRBJ1-2, is EPEVTQTPSHQVTQMGQEVILRCVPISNHLYFYWYRQILGQKVEFLVSFYNNEISEKSEIFDDQFSVERPDGSNFTLKIRSTKLEDSAMYFCASSEGQGVNYGYTFGSGTRLTVV.

The chain is built from TRBV28 and TRBJ1-2, with 9 bases aligning to TRBD1. CDR1 and CDR2 (germline): MDHEN, SYDVKM. The junction had 7 bases not matched to a gene; V was cut back by 6 bases and J by 5 bases. CDR3 length: 14 amino acids. The CDR3 coding sequence is TGTGCCAGCAGGGTGGACAGGGGACCTTATGGCTACACCTTC. Translation: CASRVDRGPYGYTF.

This chain joins TRBV13 and TRBJ2-1; D possibly corresponds to TRBD2 (6 bases). Germline lookup yields CDR1 PRHDT and CDR2 FYEKMQ (reference sequence). V was trimmed by 5 bases and J by 3 bases, leaving 14 bases between them. The CDR3 loop spans 15 amino acids. Written as DNA, the CDR3 is TGTGCCAGCAGCCCTCGGGGTAGCGGCTACAATGAGCAGTTCTTC. Residues: CASSPRGSGYNEQFF.